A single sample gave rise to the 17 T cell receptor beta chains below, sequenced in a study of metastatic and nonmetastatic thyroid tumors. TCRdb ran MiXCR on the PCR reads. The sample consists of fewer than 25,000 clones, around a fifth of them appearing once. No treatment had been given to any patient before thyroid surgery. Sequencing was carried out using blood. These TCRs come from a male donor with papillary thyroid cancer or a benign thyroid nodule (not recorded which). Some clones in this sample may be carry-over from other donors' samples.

The CDR3 DNA follows: TGTGCCAGCAGCTCGACGGGGTACGAGCAGTACTTC. Encoded protein: CASSSTGYEQYF. The chain recombines TRBV7-3 with TRBJ2-7; weak D call: TRBD2 (5 bases). Trimming shortened V by 4 bases and J by 4 bases, and 8 bases separated the two germline ends. Germline V CDR1 and CDR2: SGHTA, FQGTGA. This CDR3 contains 12 residues.

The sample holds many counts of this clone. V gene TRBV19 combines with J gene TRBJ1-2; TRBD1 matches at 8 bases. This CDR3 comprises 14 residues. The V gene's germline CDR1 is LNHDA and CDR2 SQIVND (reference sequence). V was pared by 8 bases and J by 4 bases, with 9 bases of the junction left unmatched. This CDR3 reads CASQGAGGLYGYTF. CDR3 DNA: TGTGCCAGTCAGGGAGCAGGGGGCCTCTATGGCTACACCTTC.

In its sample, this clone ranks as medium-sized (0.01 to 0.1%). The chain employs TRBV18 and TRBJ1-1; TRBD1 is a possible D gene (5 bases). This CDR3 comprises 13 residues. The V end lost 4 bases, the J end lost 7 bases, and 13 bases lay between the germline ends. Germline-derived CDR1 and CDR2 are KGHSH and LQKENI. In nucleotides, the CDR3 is TGTGCCAGCTCACGAGAGGCAGGGAATGAAGCTTTCTTT. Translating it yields CASSREAGNEAFF.

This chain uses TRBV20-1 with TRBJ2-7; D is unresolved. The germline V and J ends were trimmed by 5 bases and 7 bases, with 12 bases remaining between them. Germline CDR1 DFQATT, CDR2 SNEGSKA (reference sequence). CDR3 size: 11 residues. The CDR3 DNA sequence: TGCAGTGCTCTATTTCAAATAGAGCAGTACTTC. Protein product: CSALFQIEQYF.

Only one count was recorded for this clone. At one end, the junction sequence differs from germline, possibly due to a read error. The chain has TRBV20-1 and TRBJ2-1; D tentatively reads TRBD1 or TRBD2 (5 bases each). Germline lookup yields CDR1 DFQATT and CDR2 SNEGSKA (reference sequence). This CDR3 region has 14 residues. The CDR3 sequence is CSASDWQAESGKLF. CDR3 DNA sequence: TGCAGTGCGAGCGACTGGCAAGCGGAGTCAGGGAAGTTATTC.

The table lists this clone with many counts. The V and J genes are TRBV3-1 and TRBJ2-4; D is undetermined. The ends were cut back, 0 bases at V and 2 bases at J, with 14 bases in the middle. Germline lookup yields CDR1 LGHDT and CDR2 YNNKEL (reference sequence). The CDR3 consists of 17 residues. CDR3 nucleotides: TGTGCCAGCAGCCAAGAGTTTTACCGGGTTACCAAAAACATTCAGTACTTC. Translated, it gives CASSQEFYRVTKNIQYF.

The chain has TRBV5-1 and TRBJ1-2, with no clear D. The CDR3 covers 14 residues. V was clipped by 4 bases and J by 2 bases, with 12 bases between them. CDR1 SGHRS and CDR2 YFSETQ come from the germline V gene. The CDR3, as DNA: TGCGCCAGCAGCCTCGGACTGCCAAACTATGGCTACACCTTC. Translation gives CASSLGLPNYGYTF.

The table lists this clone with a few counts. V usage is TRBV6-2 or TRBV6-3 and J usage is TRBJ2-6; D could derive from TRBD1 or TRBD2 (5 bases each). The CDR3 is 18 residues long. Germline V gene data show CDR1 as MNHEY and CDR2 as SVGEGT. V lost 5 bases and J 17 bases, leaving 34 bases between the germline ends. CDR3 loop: CASSKLRDRHSGAKVMTF. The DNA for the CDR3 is TGTGCCAGCAGTAAGCTCCGGGACCGCCACTCTGGGGCCAAAGTCATGACTTTC.

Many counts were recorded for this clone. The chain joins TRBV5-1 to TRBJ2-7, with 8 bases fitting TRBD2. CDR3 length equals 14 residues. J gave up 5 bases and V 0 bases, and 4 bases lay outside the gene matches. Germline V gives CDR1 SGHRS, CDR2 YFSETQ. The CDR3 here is CASSLVVAGNEQYF. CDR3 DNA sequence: TGCGCCAGCAGCTTGGTGGTAGCGGGAAACGAGCAGTACTTC.

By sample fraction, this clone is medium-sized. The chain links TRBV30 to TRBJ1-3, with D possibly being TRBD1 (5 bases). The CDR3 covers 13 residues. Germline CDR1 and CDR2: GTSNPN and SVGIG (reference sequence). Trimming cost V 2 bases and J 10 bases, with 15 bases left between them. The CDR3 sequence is CAWSPGTVGTIYF. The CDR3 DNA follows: TGTGCCTGGAGTCCGGGGACGGTCGGGACCATATATTTT.

CDR3 loop: CASRVGDRANSELFF. The CDR3 nucleotides are TGTGCCAGCAGGGTGGGGGACAGGGCTAACAGTGAGCTGTTTTTT. The chain is built from TRBV2 and TRBJ2-2; TRBD1 agrees at 9 bases. The V gene's germline CDR1 is SNHLY and CDR2 FYNNEI. This CDR3 spans 15 amino acids. With 6 bases clipped from V and 11 bases from J, the junction kept 13 bases outside the gene matches.

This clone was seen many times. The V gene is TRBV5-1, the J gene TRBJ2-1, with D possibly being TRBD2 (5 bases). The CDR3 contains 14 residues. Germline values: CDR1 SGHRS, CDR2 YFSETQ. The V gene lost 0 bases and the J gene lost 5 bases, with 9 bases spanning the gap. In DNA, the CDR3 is TGCGCCAGCAGCTTGGGCGCGAGGGACAATGAGCAGTTCTTC. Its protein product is CASSLGARDNEQFF.

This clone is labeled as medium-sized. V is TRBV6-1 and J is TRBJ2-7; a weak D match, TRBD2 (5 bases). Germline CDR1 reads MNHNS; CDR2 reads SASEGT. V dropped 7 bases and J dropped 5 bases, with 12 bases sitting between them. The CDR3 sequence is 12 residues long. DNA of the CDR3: TGTGCCAGCAATCGGGGAAACCACGAGCAGTACTTC. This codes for CASNRGNHEQYF.

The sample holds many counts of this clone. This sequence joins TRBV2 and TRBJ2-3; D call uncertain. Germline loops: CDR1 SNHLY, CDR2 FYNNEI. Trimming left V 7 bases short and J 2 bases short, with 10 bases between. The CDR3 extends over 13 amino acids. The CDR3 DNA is TGTGCCAGCAAAGGTTACTTCACAGATACGCAGTATTTT. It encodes CASKGYFTDTQYF.

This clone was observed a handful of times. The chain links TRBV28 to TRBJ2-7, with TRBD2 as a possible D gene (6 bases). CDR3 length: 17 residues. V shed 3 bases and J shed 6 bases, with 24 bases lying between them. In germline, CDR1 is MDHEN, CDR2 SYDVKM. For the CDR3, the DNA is TGTGCCAGCAGTTTGGCGGGGACCCCCTTCGGACCCGGCGAGCAGTACTTC. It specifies CASSLAGTPFGPGEQYF.

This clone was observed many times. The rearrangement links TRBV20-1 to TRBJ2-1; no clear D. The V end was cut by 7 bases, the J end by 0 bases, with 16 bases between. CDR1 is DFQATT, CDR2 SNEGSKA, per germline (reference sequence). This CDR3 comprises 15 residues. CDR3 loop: CSGLRPESSYNEQFF. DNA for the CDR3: TGCAGTGGACTGCGGCCGGAGAGCTCCTACAATGAGCAGTTCTTC.

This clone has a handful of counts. The CDR3 DNA follows: TGTGCCAGCAGCCAGAAGGGTGGGGCCAACGTCCTGACTTTC. Protein sequence: CASSQKGGANVLTF. V and J are TRBV27 and TRBJ2-6; no reliable D call. Germline CDR1 is MNHEY and CDR2 is SMNVEV (reference sequence). The CDR3 sequence is 14 residues long. V was trimmed by 6 bases and J by 3 bases, leaving 9 bases between them.